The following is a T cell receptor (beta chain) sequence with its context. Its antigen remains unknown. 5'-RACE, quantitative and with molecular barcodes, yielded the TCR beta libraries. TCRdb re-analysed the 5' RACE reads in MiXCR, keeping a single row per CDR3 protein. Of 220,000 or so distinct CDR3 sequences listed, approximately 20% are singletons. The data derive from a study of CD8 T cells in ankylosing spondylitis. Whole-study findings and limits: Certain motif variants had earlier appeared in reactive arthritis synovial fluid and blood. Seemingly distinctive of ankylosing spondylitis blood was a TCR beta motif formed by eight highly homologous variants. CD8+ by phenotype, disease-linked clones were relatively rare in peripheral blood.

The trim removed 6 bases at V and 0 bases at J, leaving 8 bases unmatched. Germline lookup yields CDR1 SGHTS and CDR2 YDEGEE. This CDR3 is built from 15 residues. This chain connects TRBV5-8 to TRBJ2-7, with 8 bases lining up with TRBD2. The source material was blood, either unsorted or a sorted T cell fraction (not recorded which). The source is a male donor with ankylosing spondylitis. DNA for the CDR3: TGTGCCAGCACCCGGGGGGGCGGGGCCTCCTACGAGCAGTACTTC. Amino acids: CASTRGGGASYEQYF.